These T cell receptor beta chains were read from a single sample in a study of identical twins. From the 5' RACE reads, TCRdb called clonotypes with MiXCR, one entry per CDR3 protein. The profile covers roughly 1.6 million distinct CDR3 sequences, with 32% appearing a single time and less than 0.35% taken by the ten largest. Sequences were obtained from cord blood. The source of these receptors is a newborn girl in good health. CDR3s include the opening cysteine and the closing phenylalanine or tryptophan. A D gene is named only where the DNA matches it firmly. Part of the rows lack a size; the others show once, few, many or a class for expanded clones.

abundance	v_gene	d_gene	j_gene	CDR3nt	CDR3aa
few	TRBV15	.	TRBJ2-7	TGTGCCACCAGCAGAGACTTCTTCTACGAGCAGTACTTC	CATSRDFFYEQYF
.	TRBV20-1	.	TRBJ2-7	TGCAGTGCTAGAACTCTCGGGGGGCCTTACAATGAGCAGTACTTC	CSARTLGGPYNEQYF
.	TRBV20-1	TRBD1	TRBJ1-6	TGCAGTGCTAGAGTAGCAGACAGGGGTCTTTCACCCCTCCACTTT	CSARVADRGLSPLHF
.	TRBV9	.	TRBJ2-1	TGTGCCAGCAGCGTAAGGTTGAGTGAGCAGTTCTTC	CASSVRLSEQFF
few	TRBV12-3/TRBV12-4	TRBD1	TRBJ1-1	TGTGCCAGCAGCATCCGGGCACAGGGGGCTGAAGCTTTCTTT	CASSIRAQGAEAFF
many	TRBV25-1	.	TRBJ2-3	TGTGCCAGCCGTAGCCCAGATACGCAGTATTTT	CASRSPDTQYF
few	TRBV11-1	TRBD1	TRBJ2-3	TGTGCCAGCAGCCCGCGTCCGGGACAGGGAACAGATACGCAGTATTTT	CASSPRPGQGTDTQYF
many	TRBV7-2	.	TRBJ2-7	TGTGCCAGCAGTTTAGCCAGGGCCTACGAGCAGTACTTC	CASSLARAYEQYF
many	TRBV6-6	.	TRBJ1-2	TGTGCCAGCAGCTCCATTGGAGGGCCCTATGGCTACACCTTC	CASSSIGGPYGYTF
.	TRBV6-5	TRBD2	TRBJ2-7	TGTGCCAGCAGTTGGTCGTTAGCGGGAGGGGGGTCCTACGAGCAGTACTTC	CASSWSLAGGGSYEQYF
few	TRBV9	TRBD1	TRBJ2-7	TGTGCCAGCAGCGCCGGGACAGACTCCTACGAGCAGTACTTC	CASSAGTDSYEQYF
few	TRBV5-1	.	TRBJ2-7	TGCGCCAGCAGCATGACAGAGTTAAACTACGAGCAGTACTTC	CASSMTELNYEQYF
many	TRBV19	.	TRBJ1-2	TGTGCCAGTCGTGGGGTTAACTATGGCTACACCTTC	CASRGVNYGYTF
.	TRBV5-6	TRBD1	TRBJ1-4	TGTGCCAGCAGCTTGGGGACAGGGGGCTTTAATGAAAAACTGTTTTTT	CASSLGTGGFNEKLFF
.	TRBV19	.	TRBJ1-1	TGTGCCAGTATCGGACAGAGCGAAGCTTTCTTT	CASIGQSEAFF
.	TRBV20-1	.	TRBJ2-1	TGCAGTGCTAGCGGCTCCTACGAGCAGTTCTTC	CSASGSYEQFF
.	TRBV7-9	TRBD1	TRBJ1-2	TGTGCCCGCAGCATCCAAGGGGGCCCCTATGGCTACACCTTC	CARSIQGGPYGYTF
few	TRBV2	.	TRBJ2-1	TGTGCCAGCAGTGAGCCTCACAATGAGCAGTTCTTC	CASSEPHNEQFF
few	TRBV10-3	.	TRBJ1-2	TGTGCCATCAGTGGCCCGGGGCGGGGTGGCTACACCTTC	CAISGPGRGGYTF
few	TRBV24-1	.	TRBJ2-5	TGTGCCACCAGTGCTCTAGGTAATGAGCAGTACTTC	CATSALGNEQYF
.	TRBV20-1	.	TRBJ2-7	TGCAGTGCCCCCAGGGGAGGGCCTTCCAACGAGCAGTACTTC	CSAPRGGPSNEQYF
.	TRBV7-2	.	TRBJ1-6	TGTGCCAGCAGCTTAGCCCGTTTGTGGACAGTGCCAAATTCACCCCTCCACTTT	CASSLARLWTVPNSPLHF
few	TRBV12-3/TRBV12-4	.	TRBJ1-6	TGTGCCAGCACCGATTTACAGGGCGGCGGCTCCTATAATTCACCCCTCCACTTT	CASTDLQGGGSYNSPLHF
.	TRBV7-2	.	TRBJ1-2	TGTGCCAGCAGCTCCAGATGGGGTACGGCCTATGGCTACACCTTC	CASSSRWGTAYGYTF
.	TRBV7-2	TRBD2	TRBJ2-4	TGTGCCAGCAGCTTAGCGGGACTATCCTTCCGAGAGCAGTACTTC	CASSLAGLSFREQYF
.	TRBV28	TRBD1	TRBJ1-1	TGTGCCAGCAGTTTAGTAGGGGGACAGCAAGCTTTCTTT	CASSLVGGQQAFF
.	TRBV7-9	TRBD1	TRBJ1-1	TGTGCCAGCAGCTTTGTCGGTCCCAGGGGGCAGAATGAAGCTTTCTTT	CASSFVGPRGQNEAFF
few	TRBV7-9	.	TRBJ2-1	TGTGCCAGCAGCTTATCAGGGGGGGTTTCCTACAATGAGCAGTTCTTC	CASSLSGGVSYNEQFF
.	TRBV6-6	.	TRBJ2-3	TGTGCCAGCACCCTGGACAGTTCGCCCATGGCGCAGTATTTT	CASTLDSSPMAQYF
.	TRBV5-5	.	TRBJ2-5	TGTGCCAGCAGCTTGGTCCCTTTAGGTACTGAGACCCAGTACTTC	CASSLVPLGTETQYF
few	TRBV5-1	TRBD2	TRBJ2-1	TGCGTCCGGCGGGAGGGCCCCTACAATGAGCAGTTCTTC	CVRREGPYNEQFF
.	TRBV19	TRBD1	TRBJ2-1	TGTGCCAGTAGTAGTGGACAGGGCTCTCAGTTCTTC	CASSSGQGSQFF
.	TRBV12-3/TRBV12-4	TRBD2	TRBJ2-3	TGTGCCAGCAGTTTCCGCCCCCTCGGACTAGTGGGGGGCACAGATACGCAGTATTTT	CASSFRPLGLVGGTDTQYF
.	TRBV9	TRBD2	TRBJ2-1	TGTGCCAGCAGCGTAGACCTAGCGGGGGCCTACAATGAGCAGTTCTTC	CASSVDLAGAYNEQFF
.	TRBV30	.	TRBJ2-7	TGTGCCTGGAGTAAGTTACACGAGCAGTACTTC	CAWSKLHEQYF
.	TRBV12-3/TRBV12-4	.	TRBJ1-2	TGTGCCAGCAGCCAAACGCGGACGAGAAACTATGGCTACACCTTC	CASSQTRTRNYGYTF
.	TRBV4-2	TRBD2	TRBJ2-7	TGTGCCAGCAGCTATAGCGGGGACTCCTACAATGAGCAGTACTTC	CASSYSGDSYNEQYF
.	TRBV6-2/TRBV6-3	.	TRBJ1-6	TGTGCCAGCAGCCTGGACGGTCGAGATTCACCCCCCCACTTT	CASSLDGRDSPPHF
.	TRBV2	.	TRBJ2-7	TGTGCCAGCACCCAAACGGGTCACGAGCAGTACTTC	CASTQTGHEQYF
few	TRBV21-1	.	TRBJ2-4	TGTGCCAGCAGCAAAAGGAGGGCCCGACGGAAAAACATTCAGTACTTC	CASSKRRARRKNIQYF